Below, 2 T cell receptor beta chains from the same sample are listed, as sequenced in a study of shared clonotypes between healthy human individuals. Sequencing was performed with immunoSEQ multiplex PCR; in TCRdb, only in-frame clones are kept and a portion is missing. Among 2 million to 2.5 million clones listed, less than 95% were seen once. Sequencing was done on a sample of naive CD4+ T cells from PBMCs. The sample's subset: CD45RA+ positively selected. These receptors came from a man younger than 30 in good health. Some clones in this sample may be carry-over from other donors' samples.

The chain has TRBV18 and TRBJ2-7, with TRBD2 matching over 8 bases. V was pared by 0 bases and J by 6 bases, with 10 bases of the junction left unmatched. Per the germline V gene, CDR1 is KGHSH and CDR2 is LQKENI. The CDR3 length is 16 residues. The CDR3 sequence is CASSPPSGRSTAEQYF. The CDR3 DNA follows: TGTGCCAGCTCACCACCGAGCGGGAGATCTACTGCCGAGCAGTACTTC. Full variable domain (rest looked up from reference TRBV18 and TRBJ2-7): NAGVMQNPRHLVRRRGQEARLRCSPMKGHSHVYWYRQLPEEGLKFMVYLQKENIIDESGMPKERFSAEFPKEGPSILRIQQVVRGDSAAYFCASSPPSGRSTAEQYFGPGTRLTVT.

V gene TRBV28 combines with J gene TRBJ1-5; D is uncertain. CDR3 size: 14 residues. Trimming cost V 6 bases and J 0 bases, with 9 bases left between them. Germline-derived CDR1 and CDR2 are MDHEN and SYDVKM. The CDR3: CASRSSRSNQPQHF. The CDR3 DNA sequence: TGTGCCAGCAGGTCATCCCGTAGCAATCAGCCCCAGCATTTT.